What follows are 8 T cell receptor beta chains derived from one specimen sequenced in a study of blood T cell repertoires in COVID-19. Profiled with immunoSEQ multiplex PCR; TCRdb holds only in-frame clones, not every one. The sample records hundreds of thousands of clones, about 86% being singletons. The sequenced material came from PBMCs or T cells enriched from blood (not recorded which). Receptors were obtained from a man aged 25-40 years with acute COVID-19.

V gene TRBV7-9 combines with J gene TRBJ2-3, with unresolved D. The CDR3 contains 15 residues. The V end lost 3 bases, the J end lost 0 bases, and 10 bases lay between the germline ends. Germline V lookup: CDR1 SEHNR, CDR2 FQNEAQ (reference sequence). The CDR3 region has the DNA TGTGCCAGCAGCTTGGGCAGCCTTAGCACAGATACGCAGTATTTT. Amino acids: CASSLGSLSTDTQYF.

The chain carries TRBV5-1 and TRBJ2-1, with 13 bases lining up with TRBD2. This CDR3 is built from 18 residues. V shed 3 bases, J shed 5 bases, and the junction held 11 bases outside the gene matches. CDR1 SGHRS and CDR2 YFSETQ come from the germline V gene. The CDR3 DNA follows: TGCGCCAGCAGCTCAGCTAGGGGACTAGCGGGGCGACACAATGAGCAGTTCTTC. Translating gives CASSSARGLAGRHNEQFF.

The chain recombines TRBV18 with TRBJ1-3; D possibly corresponds to TRBD1 (6 bases). Germline lookup yields CDR1 KGHSH and CDR2 LQKENI. The ends were cut back, 4 bases at V and 0 bases at J, with 10 bases in the middle. The CDR3 totals 15 residues. The DNA of the CDR3 is TGTGCCAGCTCACACGAACAGGGCTCTGGAAACACCATATATTTT. Amino acid sequence: CASSHEQGSGNTIYF.

This clone appeared once. The CDR3 DNA is TGTGCCAGCAGTAGGGGACTCCGGGCGGGAGAGACCCAGTACTTC. This sequence encodes CASSRGLRAGETQYF. The J gene is TRBJ2-5, the V gene TRBV6-5, with a possible D match to TRBD2 (6 bases). V shed 5 bases and J shed 4 bases, with 17 bases lying between them. This CDR3 has 15 residues. Germline CDR1 MNHEY, CDR2 SVGAGI.

V and J are TRBV19 and TRBJ2-2; D gene ambiguous. Germline assignment: CDR1 LNHDA and CDR2 SQIVND (reference sequence). V was shortened by 1 base and J by 4 bases, with 4 bases between the two germline ends. This CDR3 contains 13 residues. Here the CDR3 reads CASSIVITGELFF. The CDR3 DNA reads as TGTGCCAGTAGTATAGTCATCACCGGGGAGCTGTTTTTT. The complete variable domain, with remaining parts taken from reference TRBV19 and TRBJ2-2, reads DGGITQSPKYLFRKEGQNVTLSCEQNLNHDAMYWYRQDPGQGLRLIYYSQIVNDFQKGDIAEGYSVSREKKESFPLTVTSAQKNPTAFYLCASSIVITGELFFGEGSRLTVL.

The chain uses TRBV4-2 and TRBJ2-1; 13 nucleotides align to TRBD2. CDR3 size: 17 residues. The germline V gene has CDR1 LGHNA and CDR2 YNFKEQ. V dropped 4 bases and J dropped 12; count of bases not matched to a gene: 15. CDR3 in amino acids: CASSLRPTSGRALGQFF. CDR3 DNA sequence: TGTGCCAGCAGCCTCAGACCTACTAGCGGGAGGGCGTTAGGGCAGTTCTTC.

This clone turned up a few times. At one end, the junction sequence differs from germline, possibly due to a read error. The rearrangement links TRBV5-1 to TRBJ2-1; weak D call: TRBD2 (6 bases). The CDR3 contains 17 residues. Germline V CDR1 and CDR2: SGHRS, YFSETQ. The CDR3, as DNA: TGTGCCAGCAGCTTGGGGATTCTACCGGGAGCGTCAGGTGAGCAGTTCTTC. Its protein is CASSLGILPGASGEQFF. Supplemented by reference TRBV5-1 and TRBJ2-1, the full variable domain reads KAGVTQTPRYLIKTRGQQVTLSCSPISGHRSVSWYQQTPGQGLQFLFEYFSETQRNKGNFPGRFSGRQFSNSRSEMNVSTLELGDSALYLCASSLGILPGASGEQFFGPGTRLTVL.

V and J are TRBV11-3 and TRBJ2-6, with a tentative D call TRBD2 (5 bases). CDR3 length: 16 residues. From germline, CDR1 is SGHNT and CDR2 YENEEA. The V end was cut by 6 bases, the J end by 0 bases, with 12 bases between. CDR3 loop: CASSPRASSGANVLTF. CDR3 nucleotide sequence: TGTGCCAGCAGTCCGAGGGCCAGCTCTGGGGCCAACGTCCTGACTTTC. Supplemented by reference TRBV11-3 and TRBJ2-6, the full variable domain reads EAGVVQSPRYKIIEKKQPVAFWCNPISGHNTLYWYLQNLGQGPELLIRYENEEAVDDSQLPKDRFSAERLKGVDSTLKIQPAELGDSAVYLCASSPRASSGANVLTFGAGSRLTVL.